Each of the 7 T cell receptor beta chains below was sequenced from the same sample in a study of early T cells in non-severe SARS-CoV-2 infection. TCRdb re-derived calls from the 5' RACE reads in MiXCR, one entry per CDR3 protein. The table shows some 82,000 distinct CDR3 sequences, with about an eighth occurring only once. This sample comprised whole blood, obtained at baseline. These receptors were taken from an adult who was a healthcare worker with PCR-confirmed SARS-CoV-2 infection or an uninfected control (not recorded which).

This clonotype was recorded at least ten times. This chain links TRBV11-3 with TRBJ2-3; 11 nucleotides line up with TRBD1. Germline CDR1 is SGHNT and CDR2 is YENEEA. The CDR3 consists of 14 residues. J lost 5 bases, V lost 4 bases, and 2 bases had no gene match. The CDR3 region is CASSWDRGKDTQYF. CDR3 sequence (DNA): TGTGCCAGCAGCTGGGACAGGGGGAAAGATACGCAGTATTTT.

The chain employs TRBV12-3 or TRBV12-4 and TRBJ1-1; D ambiguous. The length of the CDR3 is 12 residues. Trimming removed 7 bases from V and 8 bases from J, with 14 bases in between. The CDR3 DNA is TGTGCCAGCATCAACCCGGTCACGGAAGCTTTCTTT. It specifies CASINPVTEAFF.

The J gene is TRBJ2-1, the V gene TRBV5-1; D is unresolved. This CDR3 contains 13 residues. Trimming took off 4 bases at V and 5 bases at J, with 10 bases between the two ends. Germline V gene lookup returns CDR1 SGHRS and CDR2 YFSETQ. The CDR3 nucleotides are TGCGCCAGCAGCCTGGGTCAGCACAATGAGCAGTTCTTC. It yields the protein CASSLGQHNEQFF.

This clonotype showed up many times. V gene TRBV5-1 combines with J gene TRBJ2-7; 10 bases match TRBD2. V lost 3 bases and J lost 3; bases outside the gene matches: 3. This CDR3 has 14 amino acids. Germline-derived CDR1 and CDR2 are SGHRS and YFSETQ. This CDR3 reads CASSSGLALYEQYF. Here the CDR3 DNA reads TGCGCCAGCAGCTCGGGACTAGCGCTCTACGAGCAGTACTTC.

This clonotype occurred a few times. The CDR3 coding sequence is TGTGCCAGCAGTTACTCGGACACGGGCCGGGATTCACCCCTCCACTTT. It is translated as CASSYSDTGRDSPLHF. The chain is built from TRBV6-6 and TRBJ1-6; D may be TRBD1 (5 bases). The V gene's germline CDR1 is MNHNY and CDR2 SVGAGI (reference sequence). Trimming removed 0 bases at V and 8 bases at J, with 14 bases between. CDR3 size: 16 residues.

CDR3 sequence reads: CASSMNGQATNEQFF. The CDR3, as DNA: TGTGCCAGTAGTATGAACGGACAGGCAACCAATGAGCAGTTCTTC. This chain links TRBV19 with TRBJ2-1; TRBD1 aligns across 7 bases. Germline V gene lookup returns CDR1 LNHDA and CDR2 SQIVND (reference sequence). CDR3 length: 15 residues. With V trimmed by 3 bases and J by 6 bases, 8 bases remained unmatched.

This clonotype has a handful of counts. The rearrangement uses TRBV12-3 or TRBV12-4 and TRBJ2-7; 10 nucleotides align to TRBD2. The ends lost 2 bases at V and 3 bases at J; junction bases unmatched: 7. This CDR3 has 16 residues. CDR3 residues: CASSLFGASGSYEQYF. CDR3 nucleotide sequence: TGTGCCAGCAGTTTATTTGGGGCTAGCGGGAGCTACGAGCAGTACTTC.